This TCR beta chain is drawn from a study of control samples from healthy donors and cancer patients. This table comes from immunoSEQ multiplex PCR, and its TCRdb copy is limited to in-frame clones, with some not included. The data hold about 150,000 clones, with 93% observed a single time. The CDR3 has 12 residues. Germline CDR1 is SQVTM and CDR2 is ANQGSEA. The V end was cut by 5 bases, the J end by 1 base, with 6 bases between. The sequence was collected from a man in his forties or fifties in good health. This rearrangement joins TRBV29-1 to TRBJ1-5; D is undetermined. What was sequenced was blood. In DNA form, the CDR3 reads TGCAGCGTTCAAATGAGCAATCAGCCCCAGCATTTT. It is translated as CSVQMSNQPQHF.